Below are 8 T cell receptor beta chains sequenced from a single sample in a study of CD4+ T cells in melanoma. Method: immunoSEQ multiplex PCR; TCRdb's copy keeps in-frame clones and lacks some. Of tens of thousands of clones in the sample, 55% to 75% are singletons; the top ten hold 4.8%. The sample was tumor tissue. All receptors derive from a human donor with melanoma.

The CDR3 protein is CASSPGAGPLGEQYF. The CDR3 DNA sequence: TGCGCCAGCAGCCCTGGTGCGGGGCCCCTGGGGGAGCAGTACTTC. The V gene is TRBV5-1, the J gene TRBJ2-7; D possibly corresponds to TRBD2 (6 bases). In germline, CDR1 is SGHRS, CDR2 YFSETQ. CDR3 length equals 15 residues. Trimming left V 4 bases short and J 7 bases short, with 21 bases between.

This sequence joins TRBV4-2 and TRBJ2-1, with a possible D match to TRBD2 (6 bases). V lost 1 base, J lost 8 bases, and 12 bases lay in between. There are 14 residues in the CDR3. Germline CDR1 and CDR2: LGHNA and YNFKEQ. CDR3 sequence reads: CASSQGRAGHEQFF. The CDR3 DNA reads TGTGCCAGCAGCCAAGGGCGTGCGGGACATGAGCAGTTCTTC.

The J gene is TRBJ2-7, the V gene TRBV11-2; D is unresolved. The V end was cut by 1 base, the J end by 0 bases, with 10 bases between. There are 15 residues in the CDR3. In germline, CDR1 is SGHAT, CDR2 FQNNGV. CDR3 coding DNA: TGTGCCAGCAGCTTAGGCCTGGGGTACTCCTACGAGCAGTACTTC. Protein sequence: CASSLGLGYSYEQYF.

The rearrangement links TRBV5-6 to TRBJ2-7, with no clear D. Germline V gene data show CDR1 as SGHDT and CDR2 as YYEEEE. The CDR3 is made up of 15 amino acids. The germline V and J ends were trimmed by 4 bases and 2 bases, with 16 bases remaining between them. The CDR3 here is CASSPRNRWTYEQYF. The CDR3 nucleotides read TGTGCCAGCAGCCCGAGGAATCGTTGGACCTACGAGCAGTACTTC.

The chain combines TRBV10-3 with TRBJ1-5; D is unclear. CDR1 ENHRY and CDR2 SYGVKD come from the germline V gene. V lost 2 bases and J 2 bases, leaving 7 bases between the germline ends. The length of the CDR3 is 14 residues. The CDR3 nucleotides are TGTGCCATCAGTGAGCGGGCGGGCAATCAGCCCCAGCATTTT. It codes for CAISERAGNQPQHF.

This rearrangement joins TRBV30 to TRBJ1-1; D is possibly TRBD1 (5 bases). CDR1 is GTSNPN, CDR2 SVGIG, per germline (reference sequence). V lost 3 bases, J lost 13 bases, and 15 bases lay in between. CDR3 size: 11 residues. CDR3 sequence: CAWRGPLSVFF. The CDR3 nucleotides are TGTGCCTGGAGGGGGCCACTCTCGGTTTTCTTT.

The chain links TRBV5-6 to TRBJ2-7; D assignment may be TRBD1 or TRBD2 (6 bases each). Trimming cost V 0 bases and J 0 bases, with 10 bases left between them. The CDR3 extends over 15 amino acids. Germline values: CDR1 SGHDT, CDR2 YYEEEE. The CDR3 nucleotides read TGTGCCAGCAGCTTGGCGGGGGCAAGCTCCTACGAGCAGTACTTC. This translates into CASSLAGASSYEQYF.

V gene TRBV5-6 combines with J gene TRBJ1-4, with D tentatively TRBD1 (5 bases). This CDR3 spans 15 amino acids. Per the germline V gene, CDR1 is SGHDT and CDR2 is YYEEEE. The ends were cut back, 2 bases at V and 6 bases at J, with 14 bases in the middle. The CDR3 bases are TGTGCCAGCAGCTTAGCGCGACAGTGGGATGAAAAACTGTTTTTT. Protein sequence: CASSLARQWDEKLFF.